The 25 T cell receptor beta chains reported below all come from one sample, sequenced in a study of CD8+CD57+ T cells in acquired aplastic anemia. The template for TCR beta VDJ and CDR3 sequence profiling was genomic DNA. MiXCR, applied by TCRdb to the reads, yields one record per CDR3 protein. The sample records about 200,000 distinct CDR3 sequences, 34% being singletons. Source material: sorted CD4+, CD8+, or CD8+CD57+ T cells (not recorded which) from PBMCs. The receptor set was obtained from a human donor in good health, serving as a control.

Concerning this clonotype: A much larger clonotype is one base distant, so this may be a read error. The chain has TRBV30 and TRBJ1-1, with D unresolved. This CDR3 spans 13 amino acids. V lost 3 bases and J lost 0, with 8 bases in between. CDR1 and CDR2 (germline): GTSNPN, SVGIG (reference sequence). The CDR3 is CAWRESLNTEAFF. The CDR3, as DNA: TGTGCCTGGAGGGAGTCGTTGAACACTGAAGCTTTCTTT.

This clonotype was recorded many times. The chain links TRBV11-1 to TRBJ2-1; D is perhaps TRBD2 (6 bases). Germline V CDR1 and CDR2: SGHAT, FQDESV (reference sequence). The CDR3 extends over 15 amino acids. V lost 1 base, J lost 0 bases, and 7 bases lay in between. CDR3: CASSLVGSSYNEQFF. The CDR3 bases are TGTGCCAGCAGCTTAGTCGGGAGCTCCTACAATGAGCAGTTCTTC.

The V and J genes are TRBV19 and TRBJ2-7; TRBD2 aligns across 14 bases. Germline V gives CDR1 LNHDA, CDR2 SQIVND (reference sequence). CDR3 length: 14 residues. V shed 6 bases and J 5 bases; nucleotides not matched to a gene: 3. CDR3 in amino acids: CASRRLAGGNEQYF. The DNA for the CDR3 is TGTGCCAGTAGGCGACTAGCGGGAGGGAACGAGCAGTACTTC. The variable domain in full, completed from reference TRBV19 and TRBJ2-7, reads DGGITQSPKYLFRKEGQNVTLSCEQNLNHDAMYWYRQDPGQGLRLIYYSQIVNDFQKGDIAEGYSVSREKKESFPLTVTSAQKNPTAFYLCASRRLAGGNEQYFGPGTRLTVT.

The chain links TRBV5-1 to TRBJ2-5, with D possibly TRBD2 on 6 matching bases. CDR3 length: 16 amino acids. V dropped 4 bases and J dropped 1 base, with 17 bases sitting between them. Germline CDR1 reads SGHRS; CDR2 reads YFSETQ. Here the CDR3 reads CASSKLGGTLQETQYF. The DNA of the CDR3 is TGCGCCAGCAGCAAGCTTGGAGGGACTCTCCAAGAGACCCAGTACTTC. Filled out from reference TRBV5-1 and TRBJ2-5, the complete variable domain reads KAGVTQTPRYLIKTRGQQVTLSCSPISGHRSVSWYQQTPGQGLQFLFEYFSETQRNKGNFPGRFSGRQFSNSRSEMNVSTLELGDSALYLCASSKLGGTLQETQYFGPGTRLLVL.

The V call is TRBV15, the J call TRBJ1-2; 7 bases fit TRBD1. There are 14 residues in the CDR3. J lost 2 bases, V lost 4 bases, and 4 bases had no gene match. CDR1 LNHNV and CDR2 YYDKDF come from the germline V gene (reference sequence). The CDR3 reads CATSTRQGNYGYTF. Written as DNA, the CDR3 is TGTGCCACCAGCACTCGACAGGGCAACTATGGCTACACCTTC.

V usage is TRBV7-2 and J usage is TRBJ2-5; perhaps D is TRBD1 or TRBD2 (5 bases each). Trimming shortened V by 4 bases and J by 1 base, and 7 bases separated the two germline ends. Looked up from germline, CDR1 is SGHTA and CDR2 is FQGNSA. This CDR3 is 13 amino acids long. The CDR3 bases are TGTGCCAGCAGCTGGGGGACCCAAGAGACCCAGTACTTC. Translation gives CASSWGTQETQYF.

Comments on this clonotype: A much larger clone differs from this one at a single base, so this may be a read error. The chain uses TRBV19 and TRBJ2-1; D is uncertain. V shed 7 bases and J shed 10 bases, with 20 bases lying between them. The CDR3 contains 14 residues. Germline V CDR1 and CDR2: LNHDA, SQIVND (reference sequence). The CDR3 sequence is CASKLVEGPREQFF. The CDR3 DNA reads TGTGCCAGTAAACTCGTAGAAGGTCCACGGGAGCAGTTCTTC.

This sequence joins TRBV7-2 and TRBJ2-1, with D unclear. Germline CDR1 reads SGHTA; CDR2 reads FQGNSA. Trimming took off 8 bases at V and 6 bases at J, with 5 bases between the two ends. This CDR3 is 10 amino acids long. The CDR3 sequence is CASGFNEQFF. The CDR3 bases are TGTGCCAGCGGATTCAATGAGCAGTTCTTC.

This clonotype was counted a few times. V is TRBV29-1 and J is TRBJ1-2, with D unclear. V lost 6 bases to trimming and J lost 6 bases, with 11 bases between them. CDR3 size: 11 residues. Germline-derived CDR1 and CDR2 are SQVTM and ANQGSEA. CDR3: CSVPLAHGYTF. The CDR3 DNA is TGCAGCGTCCCCCTCGCCCATGGCTACACCTTC.

This clonotype was counted at least ten times. V gene TRBV2 combines with J gene TRBJ2-4; 8 nucleotides align to TRBD2. The V gene's germline CDR1 is SNHLY and CDR2 FYNNEI. This CDR3 region has 15 residues. With 8 bases clipped from V and 1 base from J, the junction kept 7 bases outside the gene matches. In DNA form, the CDR3 reads TGTGCCAGCGCCCAGCGGGAGTTCGCCAAAAACATTCAGTACTTC. The encoded protein is CASAQREFAKNIQYF.

This clonotype appeared once. The germline gene is not matched at one end of the junction; a read error may be the cause. DNA of the CDR3: TGCGCCAGCAGTGAGTCTACAGGGTTGGGGCACAATGAGCAATCCTTC. Translation gives CASSESTGLGHNEQSF. The chain has TRBV10-1 and TRBJ2-1; D perhaps matches TRBD1 (6 bases). This CDR3 has 16 amino acids. Germline V gene sequence: CDR1 WNHNN, CDR2 SYGVQD (reference sequence).

Concerning this clonotype: A much larger clone lies a single base off, so this may be a read error. The chain links TRBV10-3 to TRBJ1-1; D may be TRBD1 (5 bases). The CDR3 runs to 13 residues. CDR1 is ENHRY and CDR2 is SYGVKD in the germline V gene. V was trimmed by 10 bases and J by 4 bases, leaving 16 bases between them. CDR3 sequence: CASSGGAGTEAFF. The DNA of the CDR3 is TGTGCCAGCTCTGGCGGGGCGGGCACTGAAGCTTTCTTT.

At least ten counts were recorded for this clonotype. The chain recombines TRBV7-8 with TRBJ1-5; tentatively, D is TRBD1 (5 bases). Germline V gene sequence: CDR1 SGHVS, CDR2 FQNEAQ. The CDR3 is made up of 16 amino acids. V was trimmed by 5 bases and J by 0 bases, leaving 14 bases between them. DNA for the CDR3: TGTGCCAGCAGCAACCCAAGGGGATTTAGCAATCAGCCCCAGCATTTT. This codes for CASSNPRGFSNQPQHF.

The chain uses TRBV20-1 and TRBJ2-2; the match to TRBD1 covers 8 bases. The CDR3 totals 14 residues. Trimming took 5 bases from V and 3 from J; bases not matched to a gene: 5. Per the germline V gene, CDR1 is DFQATT and CDR2 is SNEGSKA (reference sequence). As DNA, the CDR3 is TGCAGTGCTGCGGGACAGGCATACACCGGGGAGCTGTTTTTT. Amino acid sequence: CSAAGQAYTGELFF.

As regards this clonotype: One base away lies a much larger clone, so this may be a sequencing read error. V and J are TRBV7-9 and TRBJ1-3; D perhaps matches TRBD1 (5 bases). The germline CDR1 and CDR2 sequences are SEHNR and FQNEAQ (reference sequence). Trimming took 1 base from V and 1 from J, leaving 8 bases between them. This CDR3 contains 15 residues. This CDR3 reads CASSLGAGSGNTIYF. The CDR3 nucleotides read TGTGCCAGCAGCTTAGGGGCAGGGTCTGGAAACACCATATATTTT. The entire variable domain, with the rest obtained from reference TRBV7-9 and TRBJ1-3, is as follows: DTGVSQNPRHKITKRGQNVTFRCDPISEHNRLYWYRQTLGQGPEFLTYFQNEAQLEKSRLLSDRFSAERPKGSFSTLEIQRTEQGDSAMYLCASSLGAGSGNTIYFGEGSWLTVV.

The V gene is TRBV18, the J gene TRBJ1-2, with TRBD1 matching 7 bases. CDR3 size: 15 residues. Germline trimming cut 2 bases from V and 6 bases from J; bases unmatched to any gene: 9. Germline CDR1 reads KGHSH; CDR2 reads LQKENI. The DNA of the CDR3 is TGTGCCAGCTCACCAGGCGGGACAGAGCGGGATGGCTACACCTTC. Protein product: CASSPGGTERDGYTF. The whole variable domain, remainder taken from reference TRBV18 and TRBJ1-2, is NAGVMQNPRHLVRRRGQEARLRCSPMKGHSHVYWYRQLPEEGLKFMVYLQKENIIDESGMPKERFSAEFPKEGPSILRIQQVVRGDSAAYFCASSPGGTERDGYTFGSGTRLTVV.

Comments on this clonotype: A much larger clone differs from this one at a single base, so this may be a read error. This chain connects TRBV20-1 to TRBJ2-3; 10 positions agree with TRBD2. Germline V gene data show CDR1 as DFQATT and CDR2 as SNEGSKA (reference sequence). V dropped 3 bases and J dropped 7; count of bases not matched to a gene: 7. CDR3 length equals 14 residues. The CDR3: CSARKAGGPHTQYF. As DNA, the CDR3 is TGCAGTGCTAGGAAAGCGGGGGGGCCACATACGCAGTATTTT.

Ten or more counts support this clonotype. The gene calls are TRBV7-9 and TRBJ2-7; 12 bases map to TRBD2. The CDR3 is made up of 15 amino acids. The V gene end was trimmed by 5 bases and the J gene end by 3 bases; junction bases not matched to a gene: 5. Per the germline V gene, CDR1 is SEHNR and CDR2 is FQNEAQ (reference sequence). The CDR3 is CASSRTSGIFYEQYF. CDR3 coding DNA: TGTGCCAGCAGCCGGACTAGCGGGATCTTCTACGAGCAGTACTTC. Variable domain in full (rest from reference TRBV7-9 and TRBJ2-7): DTGVSQNPRHKITKRGQNVTFRCDPISEHNRLYWYRQTLGQGPEFLTYFQNEAQLEKSRLLSDRFSAERPKGSFSTLEIQRTEQGDSAMYLCASSRTSGIFYEQYFGPGTRLTVT.

In its sample, this clonotype was seen many times. The chain joins TRBV7-7 to TRBJ1-1, with a weak D call TRBD1 (5 bases). Trimming removed 2 bases at V and 6 bases at J, with 10 bases between. The CDR3 is 13 amino acids. Germline V gives CDR1 SSHAT, CDR2 FNYEAQ (reference sequence). CDR3 region: CASSLRRESEAFF. The CDR3 region has the DNA TGTGCCAGCAGCTTACGCAGGGAATCTGAAGCTTTCTTT.

This clonotype has at least ten counts. This chain joins TRBV5-1 and TRBJ2-7; D not certain. Germline loops: CDR1 SGHRS, CDR2 YFSETQ. The CDR3 extends over 15 amino acids. V dropped 1 base and J dropped 2 bases, with 13 bases sitting between them. The CDR3 nucleotides are TGCGCCAGCAGCTTGAGTGGGTATGGGACCTACGAGCAGTACTTC. Residues: CASSLSGYGTYEQYF.

The chain uses TRBV4-1 and TRBJ2-5, with a weak D call TRBD1 (5 bases). CDR1 and CDR2 (germline): MGHRA, YSYEKL. The CDR3 loop spans 16 amino acids. V lost 2 bases, J lost 5 bases, and 18 bases lay in between. The CDR3 region is CASSQTVKGRVETQYF. CDR3 nucleotides: TGCGCCAGCAGCCAAACGGTAAAGGGCAGGGTCGAGACCCAGTACTTC.

In its sample, this clonotype was seen a few times. The genes are TRBV5-1 and TRBJ2-7, with a tentative D call TRBD1 (5 bases). The CDR3 loop spans 19 amino acids. The germline V gene has CDR1 SGHRS and CDR2 YFSETQ. Between the trimmed V and J ends, which lost 1 base and 0 bases, there was a span of 23 bases. As DNA, the CDR3 is TGCGCCAGCAGCTTGTACCCCTTCGGACACCCAGATACCTCCTACGAGCAGTACTTC. Translating gives CASSLYPFGHPDTSYEQYF.

The CDR3 coding sequence is TGCGCCAGCAGCCATTCTGACAGGGACGACACTGAAGCTTTCTTT. Residues: CASSHSDRDDTEAFF. The gene calls are TRBV4-1 and TRBJ1-1, with TRBD1 matching 7 bases. This CDR3 region has 15 residues. CDR1 is MGHRA and CDR2 is YSYEKL in the germline V gene. J lost 3 bases, V lost 3 bases, and 7 bases had no gene match.

This clonotype was seen ten or more times. The rearrangement uses TRBV2 and TRBJ1-1; D is uncertain. The CDR3 totals 11 residues. Trimming took off 2 bases at V and 3 bases at J, with 1 base between the two ends. From germline, CDR1 is SNHLY and CDR2 FYNNEI. CDR3 nucleotide sequence: TGTGCCAGCAGTGAATACACTGAAGCTTTCTTT. Its translation: CASSEYTEAFF.

This clonotype has a single count. V is TRBV6-1 and J is TRBJ1-5; TRBD1 agrees at 7 bases. This CDR3 is built from 13 residues. Trimming removed 6 bases from V and 3 bases from J; junction bases left unmatched: 2. Per germline, CDR1 MNHNS and CDR2 SASEGT. The CDR3 DNA reads TGTGCCAGCAGACAGGGGTACAATCAGCCCCAGCATTTT. Translated: CASRQGYNQPQHF.